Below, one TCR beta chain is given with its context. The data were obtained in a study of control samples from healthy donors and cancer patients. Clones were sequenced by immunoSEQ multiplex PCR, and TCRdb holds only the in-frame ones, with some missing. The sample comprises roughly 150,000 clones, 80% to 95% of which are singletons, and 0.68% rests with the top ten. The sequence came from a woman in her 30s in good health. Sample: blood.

CDR3 in DNA: TGTGCCAGCAGTACAGGGGGCCAGGTGAACACTGAAGCTTTCTTT. Translating gives CASSTGGQVNTEAFF. The chain uses TRBV28 and TRBJ1-1, with TRBD1 identical over 9 bases. The CDR3 contains 15 residues. The J segment lost 0 bases and the V segment lost 5 bases, leaving 4 bases of the junction unmatched. Per germline, CDR1 MDHEN and CDR2 SYDVKM. Looking up the rest from reference TRBV28 and TRBJ1-1 gives the full variable domain: DVKVTQSSRYLVKRTGEKVFLECVQDMDHENMFWYRQDPGLGLRLIYFSYDVKMKEKGDIPEGYSVSREKKERFSLILESASTNQTSMYLCASSTGGQVNTEAFFGQGTRLTVV.